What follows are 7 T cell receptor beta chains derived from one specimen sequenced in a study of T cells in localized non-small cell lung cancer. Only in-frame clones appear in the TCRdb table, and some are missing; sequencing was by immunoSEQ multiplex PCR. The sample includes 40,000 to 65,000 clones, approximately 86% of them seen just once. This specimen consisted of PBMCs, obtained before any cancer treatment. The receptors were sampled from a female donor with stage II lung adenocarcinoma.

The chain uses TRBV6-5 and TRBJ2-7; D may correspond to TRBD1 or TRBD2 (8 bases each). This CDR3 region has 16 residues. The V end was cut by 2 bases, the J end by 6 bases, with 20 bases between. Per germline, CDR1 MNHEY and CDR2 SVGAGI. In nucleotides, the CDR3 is TGTGCCAGCAGTTACGGCGAGTGGACAGGGACTAGCGAGCAGTACTTC. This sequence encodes CASSYGEWTGTSEQYF.

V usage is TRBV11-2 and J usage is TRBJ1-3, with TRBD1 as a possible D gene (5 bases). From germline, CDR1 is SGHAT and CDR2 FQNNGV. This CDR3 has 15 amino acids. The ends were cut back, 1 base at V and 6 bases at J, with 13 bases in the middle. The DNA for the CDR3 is TGTGCCAGCAGCTTAGGGCCCGGGACTCTAAACACCATATATTTT. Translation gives CASSLGPGTLNTIYF.

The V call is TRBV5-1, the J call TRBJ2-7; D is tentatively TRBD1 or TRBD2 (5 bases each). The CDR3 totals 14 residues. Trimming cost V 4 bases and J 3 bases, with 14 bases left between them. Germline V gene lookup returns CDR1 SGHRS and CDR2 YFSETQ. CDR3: CASSANRDVYEQYF. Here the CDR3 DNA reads TGCGCCAGCAGCGCAAACCGGGACGTCTACGAGCAGTACTTC.

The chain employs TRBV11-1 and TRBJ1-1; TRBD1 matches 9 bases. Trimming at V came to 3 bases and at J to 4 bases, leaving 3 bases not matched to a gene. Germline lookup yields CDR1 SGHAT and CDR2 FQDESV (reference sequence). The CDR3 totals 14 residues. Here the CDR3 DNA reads TGTGCCAGCAGCTTTGCGACAGGGGGCACTGAAGCTTTCTTT. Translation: CASSFATGGTEAFF.

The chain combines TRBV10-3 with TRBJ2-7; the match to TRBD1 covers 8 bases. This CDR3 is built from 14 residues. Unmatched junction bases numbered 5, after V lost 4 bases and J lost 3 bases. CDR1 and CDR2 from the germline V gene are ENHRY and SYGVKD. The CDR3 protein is CAISVQGQVYEQYF. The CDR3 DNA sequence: TGTGCCATCAGTGTTCAGGGACAGGTCTACGAGCAGTACTTC.

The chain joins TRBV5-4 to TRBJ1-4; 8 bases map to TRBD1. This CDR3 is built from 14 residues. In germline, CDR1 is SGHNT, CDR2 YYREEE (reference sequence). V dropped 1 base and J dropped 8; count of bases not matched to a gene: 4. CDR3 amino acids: CASSLTGDREKLFF. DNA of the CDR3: TGTGCCAGCAGCTTGACAGGGGACAGGGAAAAACTGTTTTTT. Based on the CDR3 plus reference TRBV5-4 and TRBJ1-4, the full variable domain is ETGVTQSPTHLIKTRGQQVTLRCSSQSGHNTVSWYQQALGQGPQFIFQYYREEENGRGNFPPRFSGLQFPNYSSELNVNALELDDSALYLCASSLTGDREKLFFGSGTQLSVL.

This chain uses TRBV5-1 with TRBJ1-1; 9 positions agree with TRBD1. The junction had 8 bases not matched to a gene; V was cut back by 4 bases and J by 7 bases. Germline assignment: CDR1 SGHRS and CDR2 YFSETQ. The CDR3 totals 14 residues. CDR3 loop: CASSGQGPRYEAFF. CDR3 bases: TGCGCCAGCAGCGGACAGGGGCCACGATATGAAGCTTTCTTT.